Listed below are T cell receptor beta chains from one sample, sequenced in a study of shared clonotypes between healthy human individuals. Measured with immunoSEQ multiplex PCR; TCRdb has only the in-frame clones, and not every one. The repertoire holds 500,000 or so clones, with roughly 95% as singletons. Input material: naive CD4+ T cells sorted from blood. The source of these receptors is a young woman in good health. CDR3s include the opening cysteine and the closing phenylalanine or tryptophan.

CASSYHRVGTEAFF TRBV6-5
CASRPGLAGFSDTQYF TRBV19
CASSLVGGEKLFF TRBV19
CSAPDRDSPYNEQFF TRBV29-1
CASSPGQYTGELFF TRBV5-1
CASSLQGAWPGANVLTF TRBV27
CASSAPERQGMNTEAFF TRBV5-4
CSVVGSQETQYF TRBV29-1
CASSLVGVEAFF TRBV5-1
CASSTATGVDTEAFF TRBV5-1
CASSPPGSPDSPLHF TRBV5-4
CATSSPPSRRSYEQYF TRBV15
CASSSGGLAGGSELETQYF TRBV5-4
CASGITGTGSYEQYF TRBV28
CASSLGGAGTGELFF TRBV5-4
CASSETGPGDTQYF TRBV19
CASSLRVQGVGYGYTF TRBV7-9
CASSYVFLQGQGRNEQFF TRBV27
CASSLSPGQSLSYEQYF TRBV27
CASSPNRGSIESEAFF TRBV18
CASSLAGTSGARRRTYEQYF TRBV7-2
CASSNPVRPYGYTF TRBV28
CASSLGGTSGNTIYF TRBV28
CASSFTSGRQETQYF TRBV5-1
CASRDSVPGDTQYF TRBV19
CASSLSFAPGQGKFEQYF TRBV28
CASSIPGPYEQYF TRBV19
CASSLGVNTGELFF TRBV18
CASSPLTTTGYGYTF TRBV7-9
CASSLAKGAGEKLFF TRBV5-6
CASSQVQLWEGQPQHF TRBV4-1
CASSFLAGEYNEQFF TRBV5-1
CASRSGTGRAEQYF TRBV28
CASSLRGTKYGYTF TRBV28
CASSPRTSLVGEKLFF TRBV28
CASSLGWRGKSNQPQHF TRBV7-8
CASSLAREYEQYF TRBV7-8
CASSLTTETSGNTIYF TRBV11-2
CSVIQGAEHYEQYF TRBV29-1
CASSVNRVGSGANVLTF TRBV5-1
CASGLARDSRTDTQYF TRBV12-5
CASSPPRQVIGGGYTF TRBV28
CASINFAGTHAGGYTF TRBV19
CATSRGTSGAGGKQFF TRBV15
CASSFDTYSNQPQHF TRBV11-2
CASSSTRDRGPYEQYF TRBV5-1
CASSFGWNTGELFF TRBV11-3